This T cell receptor beta chain was sequenced during a study of shared clonotypes between healthy human individuals. Method: immunoSEQ multiplex PCR; TCRdb's copy keeps in-frame clones and lacks some. The data contain 2 million to 2.5 million clones, just over 90% of them seen just once; the ten biggest clones take up about 0.39%. Germline V gene lookup returns CDR1 KGHSH and CDR2 LQKENI. Trimming cost V 0 bases and J 1 base, with 9 bases left between them. The CDR3 runs to 15 residues. For this clone: The sample carries other DNA sequences with the same CDR3.

The chain carries TRBV18 and TRBJ2-5; no definite D call. Sample: naive CD4+ T cells from PBMCs. Subset in this sample: CD45RA+ positively selected. The clonotype was recovered from a young man in good health. Some clones in this sample may be carry-over from other donors' samples. The CDR3 region is CASSPPVQPQETQYF. As DNA, the CDR3 is TGTGCCAGCTCACCACCGGTACAGCCCCAAGAGACCCAGTACTTC.